The T cell receptor (beta chain) described here comes from a study of cytomegalovirus exposure and HLA in healthy donors (dated by TCRdb to about 2017). Describing the broader study: An earlier analysis of some 620 of the donors reported about 280 Gb of sequence data and 117 million unique TCR beta sequences obtained from about 179 million T cells. Approximately 300 gigabases of sequencing data and around 80 million unique TCR sequences made up an early release that covered 500 to 700 HLA-typed donors. Of the roughly 430 genotyped donors, around 81% fell in the genetic ancestry cluster associated with self-reported Caucasian donors. The study was designed to test whether signatures of past pathogen exposure could be identified by cataloging public T cell receptors. The study profiled the T cell repertoires of about 720 subjects by immunosequencing and related them to cytomegalovirus serostatus. Besides the first cohort of around 670 subjects, a separate validation cohort made up of 120 different subjects was used. The study combined high-throughput TCR immunosequencing, statistical association of individual TCRs with disease status, and machine learning to predict cytomegalovirus infection status. In a later analysis, previously published TCR beta repertoires from about 640 donors were re-analyzed and high-resolution HLA genotyping was added so that TCR occurrence patterns could be studied. In the later analysis, no new phenotypic data were used to find candidate immune exposures; instead, reliance was placed on TCR beta sequences and their occurrence across donors. To decide whether each TCR beta V gene segment behaved as functional or pseudogenic, an earlier analysis of approximately 620 of the donors relied on high-throughput TCR beta sequencing. Donor age, sex, ethnicity and CMV serostatus were compiled alongside the repertoire data. Genome-wide SNP genotypes for about three fifths of the 666 donors were used in a later genetic analysis, which treated that subset as a discovery cohort. All discovery cohort repertoires had been generated using a single sequencing platform. Class I and class II HLA loci were covered by the typing at four-digit resolution. Typing coverage differed by locus: A, B, C, DRB1 and DQB1 were typed in roughly 620-630 donors, DQA1 in roughly 500, DPA1 in some 600, and DPB1 in about 450. Five DR-DQ haplotypes were handled as single units for association and clustering, since linkage in the cohort was strong. Among about 370 genotyped donors of the cohort, an average of about 220,000 unique TCR beta nucleotide sequences was sequenced per donor, of which roughly 17% were non-productive. Overall study results and their limits: In a later analysis, HLA-associated TCR beta chains were found to be more clonally expanded and to have lower generation probabilities than equally common non-associated chains. A few of the identified cytomegalovirus-associated TCR beta chains were confirmed in vitro to be specific for cytomegalovirus antigens. The classifier was reported to diagnose cytomegalovirus status with high specificity and sensitivity in both the original cohort and the validation cohort. The only immune exposure information available for the cohort was CMV serostatus. When HLA alleles, especially DR and DQ, strongly co-occurred, TCR associations were difficult to assign to individual alleles. In a later genetic analysis, fewer N-insertions in productive TCRs were reported among donors in an Asian-associated ancestry cluster than the approximately 670-donor mean. In an earlier analysis of 450 to 750 of the donors, most TCR beta V segments appeared in productive rearrangements about 87% or about 30% of the time, broadly matching IMGT annotations. A further reported finding was that TCR beta sequences accurately predicted the HLA-A and HLA-B alleles for most subjects in the first cohort. Only TCR beta chains were sequenced in this cohort, and the absence of alpha or paired-chain data limited detectable features. In a later genetic analysis, a missense DCLRE1C variant was associated with V-gene and J-gene trimming of TCR beta chains, and the association was replicated in an independent cohort. Roughly uniform sequencing depth across donors was assumed in presence/absence analyses, although this assumption may not hold. Correlated functional status among segregating V segments might reflect linkage disequilibrium, but an unknown experimental factor could not be ruled out. The study gave a list of under 200 TCR beta chains associated with cytomegalovirus. Because some donors lacked HLA typing at each locus, the association tests relied only on the typed subset. Most TCR sequences were observed very rarely across donors, whereas some public TCRs were present in many individuals. The authors suggested that the approach could potentially be extended to other disease states and immunological phenotypes. A later analysis reported that several top co-occurrence clusters appeared linked to parvovirus B19, influenza, CMV and Epstein-Barr virus. A later analysis found that TCR association rates varied across HLA loci, with DRB1 alleles showing the most associated TCRs and HLA-C alleles the fewest. A group of highly shared sequence variants was considered likely to be a technical artifact of the sequencing pipeline. The earlier analysis of around 600 of the donors excluded 15 to 20 rarely observed V segments, including chromosome 9 orphons, because counts were too low. Some IMGT-functional V segments, including TRBV6-2 and TRBV6-3, could not be distinguished by the 87-base-pair reads and were therefore excluded. A later analysis associated about 16,000 TCR beta sequences with specific HLA alleles at a false discovery rate of 0.05. According to a later analysis, most CMV-associated TCR beta chains appeared to be HLA-restricted, and the HLA associations seemed to be driven largely by CMV exposure.

The cohort was made up of roughly 670 healthy bone marrow donors. At the time of sampling, all cohort members were nominally healthy, though unrecorded immune exposures were likely present. The donor tested CMV seronegative and was one of the 352 seronegative cohort members. A peripheral blood sample was collected from each donor, and TCR beta sequencing was performed on peripheral blood mononuclear cells. Genomic DNA was extracted from the blood cell samples with the Qiagen DNeasy Blood Extraction Kit. Note on this clone: This clone's antigen is unknown.

Trimming at the junction amounts to 1 base on V and 1 base on J, and the germline ends lie 10 bases apart. Its CDR3 holds 15 amino acids, cysteine through phenylalanine. Only the CDR3 part of the read is kept: 45 bases, read in frame from the first base. CDR1 LNHDA and CDR2 SQIVND are derived from the germline V gene (reference sequence). The library was built by means of the immunoSEQ multiplex PCR assay. The multiplex PCR relied on a mix of 60 forward primers for TCR Vbeta segments and 13 reverse primers for TCR Jbeta segments. Amplification of the CDR3 region of rearranged TCR beta genes was performed with a multiplex PCR assay on genomic DNA. Amplified TCR beta libraries were sequenced as 87-base-pair reads on the Illumina HiSeq System. The authors' analysis ran thus. A later analysis tallied 75 million to 95 million unique TCR beta chains across the 550 to 850 repertoires, and about 10 million of those chains were shared by two or more donors. Raw reads were error-corrected and collapsed into unique sequences with a nearest-neighbor algorithm that merged closely related sequences to remove PCR and sequencing errors. V, D and J gene segments were assigned by aligning CDR3 sequences to IMGT reference sequences. For a sequence to be retained, a match of at least six nucleotides was required to both a V gene segment and a J gene segment. A rearrangement counted as productive if the CDR3 had no stop codons and remained in frame with V and J, and every other rearrangement counted as non-productive. CDR3 was defined according to IMGT convention as the region running from the second conserved V-encoded cysteine to the conserved J-encoded phenylalanine. Sequences without an unambiguous match to a single V gene segment were excluded from the earlier analysis of 587 of the donors. In an earlier analysis of 587 of the donors, a V segment was called functional when productive rearrangements were above 56.7%, and segregating when the standard deviation between donors exceeded 5%. To diagnose cytomegalovirus status from the catalog of TCR beta chain sequences, a statistical classification framework was built. A later analysis assigned V and J genes by comparing TCR nucleotide sequences with IMGT/GENE-DB human TR gene sequences. Using the TCRdist pipeline, a later analysis assigned CDR3 sequences along with most-parsimonious VDJ recombination scenarios. In a later analysis, each TCR beta chain was defined by its CDR3 amino acid sequence together with its V-gene family, and reads without a unique V-gene family were excluded. As a way to deal with suspected cross-contamination and a sequencing artifact, a later analysis dropped 500 to 700 nucleotide sequences that were highly shared and had low generation probability. A later analysis calculated a clonal expansion index for each public chain from normalized within-repertoire ranks of inferred template counts. A later analysis computed generation probabilities with a VDJ recombination model fitted to out-of-frame rearrangements, and checked the results against IGoR. In a later analysis, TCR-TCR, TCR-HLA and TCR-CMV co-occurrence was scored with hypergeometric tests, and a repertoire-size bias correction was applied to TCR pairs. To estimate false discovery rates, a later analysis permuted the HLA or CMV assignments 20 times. A later analysis grouped co-occurring TCRs with DBSCAN, adding TCRdist sequence similarity when clustering within HLA-allele-positive subsets. Repertoires with fewer than 30,000 or more than 120,000 public chains, plus five repertoires with anomalous nucleotide sharing, were excluded from co-occurrence clustering. The source is immuneACCESS, and TCRdb retained only in-frame sequences with V and J called. Part of the clones is not carried over; for the studies checked, unresolved V genes explain less than half of this, and the remainder is unexplained. That table supplies the V and J calls and clone size; D and trimming were determined from the DNA. The sample table includes about 200,000 clones. Of the sample, almost 6.5% is held by the ten largest clones.

The receptor chain draws on TRBV19 and TRBJ2-5; perhaps TRBD1 is the D gene, with 6 bases matching. The clonotype originates from a man younger than 45 in good health and CMV-seronegative. Sequencing input: PBMCs. The DNA is TGTGCCAGTAGTATAGGGGGGCCATCCCAAGAGACCCAGTACTTC. It translates as CASSIGGPSQETQYF.